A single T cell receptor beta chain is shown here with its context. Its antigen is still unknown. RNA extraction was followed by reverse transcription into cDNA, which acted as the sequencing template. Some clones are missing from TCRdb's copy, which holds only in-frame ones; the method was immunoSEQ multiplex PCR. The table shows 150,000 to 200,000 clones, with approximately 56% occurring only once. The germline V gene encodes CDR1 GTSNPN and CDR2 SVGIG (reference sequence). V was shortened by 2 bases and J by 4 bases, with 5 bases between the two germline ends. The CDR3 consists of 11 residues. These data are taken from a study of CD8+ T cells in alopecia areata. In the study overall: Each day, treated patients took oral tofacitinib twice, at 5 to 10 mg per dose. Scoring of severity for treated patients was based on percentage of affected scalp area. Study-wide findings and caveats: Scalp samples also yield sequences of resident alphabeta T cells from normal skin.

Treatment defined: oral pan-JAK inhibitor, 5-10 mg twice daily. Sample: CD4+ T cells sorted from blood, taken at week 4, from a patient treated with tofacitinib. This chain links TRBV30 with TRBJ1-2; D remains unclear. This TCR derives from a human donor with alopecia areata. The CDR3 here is CAWSLIYGYTF. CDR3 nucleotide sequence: TGTGCCTGGAGTTTGATCTATGGCTACACCTTC.